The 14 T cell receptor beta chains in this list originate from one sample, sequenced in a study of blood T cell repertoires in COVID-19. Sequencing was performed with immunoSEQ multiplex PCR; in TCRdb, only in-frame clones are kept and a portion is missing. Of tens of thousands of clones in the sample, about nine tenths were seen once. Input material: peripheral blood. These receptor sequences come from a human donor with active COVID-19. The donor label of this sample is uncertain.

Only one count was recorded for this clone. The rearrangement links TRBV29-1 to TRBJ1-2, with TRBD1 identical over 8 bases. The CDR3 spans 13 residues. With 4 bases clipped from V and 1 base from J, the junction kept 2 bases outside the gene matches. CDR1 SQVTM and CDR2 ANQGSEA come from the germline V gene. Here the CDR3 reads CSVGQGLNYGYTF. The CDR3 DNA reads TGCAGCGTTGGACAGGGGCTTAACTATGGCTACACCTTC.

CDR3 protein: CASSATSGSTDTQYF. The CDR3 DNA is TGTGCCAGCAGTGCCACTAGCGGGAGCACAGATACGCAGTATTTT. The chain uses TRBV6-4 and TRBJ2-3, with 9 bases identical to TRBD2. Germline CDR1 is MRHNA and CDR2 is SNTAGT. CDR3 length equals 15 residues. J gave up 0 bases and V 4 bases, and 2 bases lay outside the gene matches.

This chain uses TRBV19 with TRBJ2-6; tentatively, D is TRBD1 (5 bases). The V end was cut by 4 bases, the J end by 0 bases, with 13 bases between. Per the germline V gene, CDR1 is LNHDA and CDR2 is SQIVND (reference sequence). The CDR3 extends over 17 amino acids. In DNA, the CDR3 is TGTGCCAGTAGTACTACAGGATATTACTCTGGGGCCAACGTCCTGACTTTC. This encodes CASSTTGYYSGANVLTF.

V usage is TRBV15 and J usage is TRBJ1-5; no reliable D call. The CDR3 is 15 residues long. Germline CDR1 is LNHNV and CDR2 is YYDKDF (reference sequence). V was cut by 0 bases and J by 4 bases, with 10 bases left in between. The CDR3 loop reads CATSRDLTPNQPQHF. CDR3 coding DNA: TGTGCCACCAGCAGAGATTTAACACCTAATCAGCCCCAGCATTTT. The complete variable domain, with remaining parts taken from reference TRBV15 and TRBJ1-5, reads DAMVIQNPRYQVTQFGKPVTLSCSQTLNHNVMYWYQQKSSQAPKLLFHYYDKDFNNEADTPDNFQSRRPNTSFCFLDIRSPGLGDTAMYLCATSRDLTPNQPQHFGDGTRLSIL.

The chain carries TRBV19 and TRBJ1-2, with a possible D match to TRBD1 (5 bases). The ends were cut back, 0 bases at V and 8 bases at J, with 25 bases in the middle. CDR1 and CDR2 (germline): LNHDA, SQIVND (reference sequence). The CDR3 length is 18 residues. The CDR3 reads CASSIDLWGPVSSGGYTF. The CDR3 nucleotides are TGTGCCAGTAGTATAGATCTATGGGGCCCGGTGTCGTCCGGCGGCTACACCTTC.

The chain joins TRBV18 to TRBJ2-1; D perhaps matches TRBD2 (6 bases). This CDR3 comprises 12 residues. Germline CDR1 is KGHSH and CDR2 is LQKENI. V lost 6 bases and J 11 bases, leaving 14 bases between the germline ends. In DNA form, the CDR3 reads TGTGCCAGCTCCCGGGAGAATGAGCAGCAGTTCTTC. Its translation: CASSRENEQQFF.

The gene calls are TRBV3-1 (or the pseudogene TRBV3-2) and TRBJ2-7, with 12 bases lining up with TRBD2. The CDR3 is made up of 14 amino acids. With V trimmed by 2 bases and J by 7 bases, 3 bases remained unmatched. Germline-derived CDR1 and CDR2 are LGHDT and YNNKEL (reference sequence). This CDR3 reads CASSQLAGGWEQYF. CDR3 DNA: TGTGCCAGCAGCCAACTAGCGGGAGGGTGGGAGCAGTACTTC.

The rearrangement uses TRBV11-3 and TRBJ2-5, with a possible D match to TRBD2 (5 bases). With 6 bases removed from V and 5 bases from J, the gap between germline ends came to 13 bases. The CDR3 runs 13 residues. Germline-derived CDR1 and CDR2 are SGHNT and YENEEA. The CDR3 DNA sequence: TGTGCCAGCAGAGCCGGGGTTAAGGAGACCCAGTACTTC. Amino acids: CASRAGVKETQYF.

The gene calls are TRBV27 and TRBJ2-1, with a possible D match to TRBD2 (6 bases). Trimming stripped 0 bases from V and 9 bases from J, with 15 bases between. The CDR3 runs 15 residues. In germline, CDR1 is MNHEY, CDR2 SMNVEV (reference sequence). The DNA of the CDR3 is TGTGCCAGCAGTTTATCAGGCGGGAACTCCGGTGAGCAGTTCTTC. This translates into CASSLSGGNSGEQFF.

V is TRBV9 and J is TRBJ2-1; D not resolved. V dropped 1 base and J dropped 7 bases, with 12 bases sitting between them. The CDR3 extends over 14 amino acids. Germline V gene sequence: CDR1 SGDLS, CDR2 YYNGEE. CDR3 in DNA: TGTGCCAGCAGCGTATCGGTAAGCGCGAATGAGCAGTTCTTC. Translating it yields CASSVSVSANEQFF. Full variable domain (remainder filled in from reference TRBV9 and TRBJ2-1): DSGVTQTPKHLITATGQRVTLRCSPRSGDLSVYWYQQSLDQGLQFLIQYYNGEERAKGNILERFSAQQFPDLHSELNLSSLELGDSALYFCASSVSVSANEQFFGPGTRLTVL.

The CDR3 DNA reads TGTGCCAGCACCTCCGTATCGAACACCGGGGAGCTGTTTTTT. It translates to CASTSVSNTGELFF. V usage is TRBV7-6 and J usage is TRBJ2-2, with D hard to call. The CDR3 totals 14 residues. Trimming shortened V by 7 bases and J by 0 bases, and 9 bases separated the two germline ends. Germline CDR1 SGHVS, CDR2 FNYEAQ.

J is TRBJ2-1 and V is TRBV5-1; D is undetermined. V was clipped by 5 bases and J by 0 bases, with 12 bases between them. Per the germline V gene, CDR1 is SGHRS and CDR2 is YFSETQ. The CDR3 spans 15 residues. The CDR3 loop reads CASSQTVPSYNEQFF. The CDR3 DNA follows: TGCGCCAGCAGTCAAACAGTCCCCTCCTACAATGAGCAGTTCTTC.

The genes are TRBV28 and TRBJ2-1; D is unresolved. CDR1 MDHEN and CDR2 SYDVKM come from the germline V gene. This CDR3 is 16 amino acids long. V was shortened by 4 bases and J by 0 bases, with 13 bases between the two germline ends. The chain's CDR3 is CASSSASGNSYNEQFF. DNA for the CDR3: TGTGCCAGCAGTTCGGCCTCGGGTAACTCCTACAATGAGCAGTTCTTC.

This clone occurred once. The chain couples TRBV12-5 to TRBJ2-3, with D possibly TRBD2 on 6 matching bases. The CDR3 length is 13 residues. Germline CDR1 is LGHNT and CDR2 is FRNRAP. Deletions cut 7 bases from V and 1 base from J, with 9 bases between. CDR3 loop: CASAASGTDTQYF. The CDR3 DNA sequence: TGTGCTAGTGCGGCTAGCGGCACAGATACGCAGTATTTT.